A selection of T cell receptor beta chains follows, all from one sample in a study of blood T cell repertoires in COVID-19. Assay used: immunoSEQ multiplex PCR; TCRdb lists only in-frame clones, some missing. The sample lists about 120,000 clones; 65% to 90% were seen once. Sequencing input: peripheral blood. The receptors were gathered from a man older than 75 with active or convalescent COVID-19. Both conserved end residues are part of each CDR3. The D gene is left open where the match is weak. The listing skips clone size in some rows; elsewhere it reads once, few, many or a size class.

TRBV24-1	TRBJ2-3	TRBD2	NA	TGTGCCACCAGTGATCCTCTAGGACTAGCGGGGGCAGATACGCAGTATTTT	CATSDPLGLAGADTQYF
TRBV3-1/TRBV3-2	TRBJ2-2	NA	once	TGTGCCAGCGCGACAACCCCGGGGACCGGGGAGCTGTTTTTT	CASATTPGTGELFF
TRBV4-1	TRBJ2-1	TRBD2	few	TGCGCCAGCAGCCAACAGCGGGGGGGCCTTGAGCAGTTCTTC	CASSQQRGGLEQFF
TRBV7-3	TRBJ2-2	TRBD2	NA	TGTGCCAGCAGCCGACTAGCGGGAGTTACCGGGGAGCTGTTTTTT	CASSRLAGVTGELFF
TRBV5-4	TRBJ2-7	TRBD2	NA	TGTGCCAGCAGCCCCGGACTAGCGGGGCTCTACGAGCAGTACTTC	CASSPGLAGLYEQYF
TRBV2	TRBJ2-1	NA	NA	TGTGCCAGCAGCGCCTCGGGACTCCTTTACAATGAGCAGTTCTTC	CASSASGLLYNEQFF
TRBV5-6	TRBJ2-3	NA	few	TGTGCCAGCAGCTTGTTCGGACAGACAGATACGCAGTATTTT	CASSLFGQTDTQYF
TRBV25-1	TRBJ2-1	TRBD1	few	TGTGCCAGCATACCCGGGACAGGCGTTCACAATGAGCAGTTCTTC	CASIPGTGVHNEQFF
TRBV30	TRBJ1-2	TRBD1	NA	TGTGCCTGGAGTCGGACACAGGGGGCAGGTGGCTACACCTTC	CAWSRTQGAGGYTF
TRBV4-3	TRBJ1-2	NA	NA	TGCGCCAGCAGCCAAGATCCGGGGGAACGGATCTATGGCTACACCTTC	CASSQDPGERIYGYTF
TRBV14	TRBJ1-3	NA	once	TGTGCCAGCAGCCAAGGCAGGGTTGGTGGAAACACCATATATTTT	CASSQGRVGGNTIYF
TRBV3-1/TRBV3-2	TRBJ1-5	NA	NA	TGTGCCAGCAGCCAAGGTGCATGGCCCCTTCAGCCCCAGCATTTT	CASSQGAWPLQPQHF
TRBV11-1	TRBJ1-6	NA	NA	TGTGCCAGCAGCTTCGGGCGGGGGGCACGTTCACCCCTCCACTTT	CASSFGRGARSPLHF
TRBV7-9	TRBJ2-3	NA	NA	TGTGCCAGCAGCGCGACAGGAGATACGCAGTATTTT	CASSATGDTQYF
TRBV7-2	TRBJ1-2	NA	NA	TGTGCCAGCAGCTTAGGCAGGAACTATGGCTACACCTTC	CASSLGRNYGYTF
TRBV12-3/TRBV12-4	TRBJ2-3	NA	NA	TGTGCCAGCGGTGTCTCCGGAGATACGCAGTATTTT	CASGVSGDTQYF